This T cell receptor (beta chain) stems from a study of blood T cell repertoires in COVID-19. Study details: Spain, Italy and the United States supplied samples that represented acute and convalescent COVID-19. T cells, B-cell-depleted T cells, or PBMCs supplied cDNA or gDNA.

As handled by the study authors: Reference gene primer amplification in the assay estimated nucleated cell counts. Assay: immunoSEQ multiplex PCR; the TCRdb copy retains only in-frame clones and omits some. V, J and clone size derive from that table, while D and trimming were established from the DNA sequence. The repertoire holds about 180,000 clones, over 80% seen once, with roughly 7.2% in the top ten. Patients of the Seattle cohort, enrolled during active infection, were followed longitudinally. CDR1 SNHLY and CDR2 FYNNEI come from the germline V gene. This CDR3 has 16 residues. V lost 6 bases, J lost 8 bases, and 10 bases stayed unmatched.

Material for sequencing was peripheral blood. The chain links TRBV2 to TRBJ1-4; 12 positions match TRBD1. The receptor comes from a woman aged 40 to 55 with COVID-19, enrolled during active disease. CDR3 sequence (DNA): TGTGCCAGCAGCCCGGGACAGGGGGCCCCGAAGGAAAAACTGTTTTTT. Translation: CASSPGQGAPKEKLFF.